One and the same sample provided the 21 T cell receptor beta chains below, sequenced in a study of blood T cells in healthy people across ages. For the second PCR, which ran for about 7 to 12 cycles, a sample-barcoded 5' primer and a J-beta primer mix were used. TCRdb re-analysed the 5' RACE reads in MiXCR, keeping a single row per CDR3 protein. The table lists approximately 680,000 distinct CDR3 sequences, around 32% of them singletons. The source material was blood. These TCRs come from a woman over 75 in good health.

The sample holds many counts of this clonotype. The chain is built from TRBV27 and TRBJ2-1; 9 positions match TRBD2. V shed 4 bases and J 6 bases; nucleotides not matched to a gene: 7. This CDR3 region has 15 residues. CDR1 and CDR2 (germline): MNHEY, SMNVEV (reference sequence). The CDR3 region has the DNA TGTGCCAGCAGTTGGCTCGCGGGGGGGCGCAATGAGCAGTTCTTC. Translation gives CASSWLAGGRNEQFF.

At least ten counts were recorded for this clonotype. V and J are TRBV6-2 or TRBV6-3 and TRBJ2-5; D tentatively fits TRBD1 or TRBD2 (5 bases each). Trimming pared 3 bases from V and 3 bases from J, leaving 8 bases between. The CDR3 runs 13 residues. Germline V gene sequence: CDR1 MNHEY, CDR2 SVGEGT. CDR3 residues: CASSYGGKETQYF. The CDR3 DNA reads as TGTGCCAGCAGTTATGGGGGAAAAGAGACCCAGTACTTC.

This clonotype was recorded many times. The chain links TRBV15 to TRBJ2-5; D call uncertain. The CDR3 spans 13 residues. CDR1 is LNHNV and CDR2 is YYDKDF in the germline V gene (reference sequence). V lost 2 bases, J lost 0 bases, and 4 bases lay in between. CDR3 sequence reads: CATSRRDQETQYF. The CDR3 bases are TGTGCCACCAGCAGAAGGGACCAAGAGACCCAGTACTTC.

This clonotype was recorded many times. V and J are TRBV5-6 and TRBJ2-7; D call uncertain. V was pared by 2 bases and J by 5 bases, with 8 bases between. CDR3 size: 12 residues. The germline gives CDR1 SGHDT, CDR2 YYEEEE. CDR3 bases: TGTGCCAGCAGCTTTTTTACCCACGAGCAGTACTTC. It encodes CASSFFTHEQYF.

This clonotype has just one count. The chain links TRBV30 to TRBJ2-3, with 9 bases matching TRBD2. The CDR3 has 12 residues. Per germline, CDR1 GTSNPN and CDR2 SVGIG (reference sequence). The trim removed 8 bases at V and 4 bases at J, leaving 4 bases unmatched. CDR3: CAGRGGADTQYF. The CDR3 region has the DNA TGTGCCGGGCGCGGGGGGGCAGATACGCAGTATTTT.

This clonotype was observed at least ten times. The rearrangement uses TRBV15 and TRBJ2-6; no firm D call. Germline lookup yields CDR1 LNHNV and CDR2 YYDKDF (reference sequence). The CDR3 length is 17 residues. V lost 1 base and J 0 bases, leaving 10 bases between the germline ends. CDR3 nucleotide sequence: TGTGCCACCAGCAGAGCCCTTTCGGTCTCTGGGGCCAACGTCCTGACTTTC. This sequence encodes CATSRALSVSGANVLTF.

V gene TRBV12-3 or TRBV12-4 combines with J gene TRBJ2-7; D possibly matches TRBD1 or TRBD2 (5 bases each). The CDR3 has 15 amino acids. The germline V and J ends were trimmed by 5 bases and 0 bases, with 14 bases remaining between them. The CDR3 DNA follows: TGTGCCAGCAGTCCGGGGCAGGTTCGCTCCTACGAGCAGTACTTC. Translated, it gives CASSPGQVRSYEQYF.

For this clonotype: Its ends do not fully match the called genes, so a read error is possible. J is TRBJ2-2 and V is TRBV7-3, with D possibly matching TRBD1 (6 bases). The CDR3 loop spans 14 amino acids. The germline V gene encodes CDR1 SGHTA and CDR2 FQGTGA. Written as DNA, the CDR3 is TGTGCCAGCAGCCTGACAGGAAACACCGGGGAGCGGTTTTTT. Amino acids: CASSLTGNTGERFF.

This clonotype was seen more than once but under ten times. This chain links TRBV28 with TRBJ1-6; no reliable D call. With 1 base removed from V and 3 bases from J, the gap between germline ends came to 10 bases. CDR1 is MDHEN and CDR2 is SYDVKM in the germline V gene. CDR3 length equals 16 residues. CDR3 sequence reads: CASSLSVVGYNSPLHF. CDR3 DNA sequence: TGTGCCAGCAGTTTATCCGTGGTTGGCTATAATTCACCCCTCCACTTT.

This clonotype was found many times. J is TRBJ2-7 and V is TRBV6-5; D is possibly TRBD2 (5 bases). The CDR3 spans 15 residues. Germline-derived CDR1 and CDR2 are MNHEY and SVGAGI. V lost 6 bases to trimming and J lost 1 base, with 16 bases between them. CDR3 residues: CASSAADFPSYEQYF. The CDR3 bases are TGTGCCAGCAGCGCTGCGGACTTTCCATCCTACGAGCAGTACTTC.

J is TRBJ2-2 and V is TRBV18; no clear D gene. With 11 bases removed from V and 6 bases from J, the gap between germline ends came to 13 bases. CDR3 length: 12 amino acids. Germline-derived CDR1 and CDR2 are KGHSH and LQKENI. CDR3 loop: CAGRAEAGELFF. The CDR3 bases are TGTGCCGGAAGGGCGGAAGCCGGGGAGCTGTTTTTT.

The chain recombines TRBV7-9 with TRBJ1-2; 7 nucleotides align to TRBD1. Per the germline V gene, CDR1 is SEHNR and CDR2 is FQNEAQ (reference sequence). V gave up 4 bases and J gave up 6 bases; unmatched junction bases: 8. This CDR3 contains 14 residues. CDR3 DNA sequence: TGTGCCAGCAGCTCCGTGACAGGGTTCCATGGCTACACCTTC. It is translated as CASSSVTGFHGYTF. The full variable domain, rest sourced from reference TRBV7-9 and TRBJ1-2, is DTGVSQNPRHKITKRGQNVTFRCDPISEHNRLYWYRQTLGQGPEFLTYFQNEAQLEKSRLLSDRFSAERPKGSFSTLEIQRTEQGDSAMYLCASSSVTGFHGYTFGSGTRLTVV.

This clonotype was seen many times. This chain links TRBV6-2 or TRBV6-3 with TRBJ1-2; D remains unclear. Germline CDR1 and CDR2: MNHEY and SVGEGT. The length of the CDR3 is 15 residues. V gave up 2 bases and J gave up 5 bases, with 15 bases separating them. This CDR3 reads CASSYPSMGSYGYTF. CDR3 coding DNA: TGTGCCAGCAGTTACCCAAGCATGGGGAGTTATGGCTACACCTTC.

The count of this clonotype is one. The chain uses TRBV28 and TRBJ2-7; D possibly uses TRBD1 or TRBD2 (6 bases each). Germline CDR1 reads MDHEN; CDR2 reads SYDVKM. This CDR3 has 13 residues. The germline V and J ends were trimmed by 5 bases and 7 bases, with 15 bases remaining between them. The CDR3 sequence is CASSPYRAGEQYF. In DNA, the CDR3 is TGTGCCAGCAGTCCGTACAGGGCGGGGGAGCAGTACTTC.

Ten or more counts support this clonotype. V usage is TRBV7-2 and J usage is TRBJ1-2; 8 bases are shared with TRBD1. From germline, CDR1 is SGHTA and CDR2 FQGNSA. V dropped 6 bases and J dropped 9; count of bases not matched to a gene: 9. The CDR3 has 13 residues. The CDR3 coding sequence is TGTGCCAGCAGTGCGAGACAGGGGCAGCGCTACACCTTC. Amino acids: CASSARQGQRYTF.

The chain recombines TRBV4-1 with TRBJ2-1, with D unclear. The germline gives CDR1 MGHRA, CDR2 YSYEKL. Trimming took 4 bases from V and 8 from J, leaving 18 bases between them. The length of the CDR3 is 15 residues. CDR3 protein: CASSLLEIAPHEQFF. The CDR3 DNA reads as TGCGCCAGCAGCCTTCTGGAGATAGCTCCGCATGAGCAGTTCTTC.

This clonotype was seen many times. The CDR3 DNA is TGTGCCACCAGCAGCGGGGGAGACAGCCACGAGCAGTACTTC. This codes for CATSSGGDSHEQYF. The rearrangement links TRBV15 to TRBJ2-7; a possible D gene is TRBD2 (6 bases). Per germline, CDR1 LNHNV and CDR2 YYDKDF (reference sequence). V gave up 3 bases and J gave up 5 bases, with 14 bases separating them. This CDR3 spans 14 amino acids.

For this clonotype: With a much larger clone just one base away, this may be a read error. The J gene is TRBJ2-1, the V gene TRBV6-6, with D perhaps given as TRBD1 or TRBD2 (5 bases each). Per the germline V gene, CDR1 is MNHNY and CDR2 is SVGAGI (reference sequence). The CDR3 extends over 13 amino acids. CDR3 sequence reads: CASRSQGANEQCF. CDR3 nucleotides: TGTGCCAGCAGGTCCCAGGGAGCGAATGAGCAGTGCTTC.

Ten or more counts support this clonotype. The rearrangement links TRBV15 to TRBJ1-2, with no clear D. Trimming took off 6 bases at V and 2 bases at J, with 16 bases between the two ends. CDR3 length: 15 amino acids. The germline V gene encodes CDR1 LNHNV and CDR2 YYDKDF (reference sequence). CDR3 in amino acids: CATSIPRPRNYGYTF. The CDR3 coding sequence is TGTGCCACCAGTATCCCCAGGCCCAGGAACTATGGCTACACCTTC.

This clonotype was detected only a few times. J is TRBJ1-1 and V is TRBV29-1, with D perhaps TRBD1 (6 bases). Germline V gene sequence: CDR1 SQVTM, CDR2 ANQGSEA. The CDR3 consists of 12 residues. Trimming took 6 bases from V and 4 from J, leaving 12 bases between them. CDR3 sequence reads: CSVRGGTTEAFF. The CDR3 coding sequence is TGCAGCGTGAGGGGGGGGACCACTGAAGCTTTCTTT.

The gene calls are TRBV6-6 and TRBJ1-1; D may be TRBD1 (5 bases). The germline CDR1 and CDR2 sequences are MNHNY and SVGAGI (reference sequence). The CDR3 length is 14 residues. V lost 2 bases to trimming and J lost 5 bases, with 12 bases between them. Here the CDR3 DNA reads TGTGCCAGCAGTTACGAGGGGCCCCGAACTGAAGCTTTCTTT. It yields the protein CASSYEGPRTEAFF.